This TCR beta chain was observed in a study of blood T cell repertoires in COVID-19. About the research overall: COVID-19 samples collected from the United States, Italy and Spain covered acute and convalescent phases.

This clone was seen a few times. The CDR3 loop spans 17 amino acids. Germline loops: CDR1 SEHNR, CDR2 FQNEAQ (reference sequence). The ends lost 0 bases at V and 2 bases at J; junction bases unmatched: 5. Original processing notes: Reference gene primer amplification gave nucleated cell count estimates. Sequenced by immunoSEQ multiplex PCR; TCRdb stores in-frame clones only, minus some. V, J and clone size are taken as reported in that table, and D and trimming were inferred from the DNA itself. This sample has a few hundred thousand clones; about 80% occur once, and the top ten carry around 3.4%. V gene TRBV7-9 combines with J gene TRBJ2-7; TRBD2 matches at 12 bases. This clonotype originated in a woman of 80 years or more with acute or convalescent COVID-19. The sample comprised peripheral blood. The CDR3 region has the DNA TGTGCCAGCAGCTTAGCTCCTAGCGGGAGGGCCACCTACGAGCAGTACTTC. It specifies CASSLAPSGRATYEQYF.